The 6 T cell receptor beta chains in this list originate from one sample, sequenced in a study of blood T cell repertoires in COVID-19. Generated by immunoSEQ multiplex PCR, the TCRdb table keeps only in-frame clones and is missing some. The sample yields fewer than 300,000 clones, 70% to 80% seen once. The sequenced sample was peripheral blood. The origin of the receptors is a woman aged 80 or over with acute or convalescent COVID-19.

This clone was recorded a few times. This chain connects TRBV30 to TRBJ2-2; no clear D gene. Germline CDR1 reads GTSNPN; CDR2 reads SVGIG (reference sequence). The CDR3 is 14 amino acids. With 0 bases removed from V and 2 bases from J, the gap between germline ends came to 7 bases. The CDR3 sequence is CAWSVLPNTGELFF. The CDR3 DNA reads as TGTGCCTGGAGTGTACTACCAAACACCGGGGAGCTGTTTTTT.

V and J are TRBV2 and TRBJ1-1; D is unresolved. With 4 bases removed from V and 1 base from J, the gap between germline ends came to 13 bases. Germline CDR1 reads SNHLY; CDR2 reads FYNNEI. This CDR3 has 15 residues. The CDR3 bases are TGTGCCAGCAGTGTCGGGAGTCTCCGGAACACTGAAGCTTTCTTT. Its translation is CASSVGSLRNTEAFF.

The chain links TRBV5-1 to TRBJ2-1; D perhaps matches TRBD2 (5 bases). This CDR3 has 14 residues. Trimming shortened V by 2 bases and J by 0 bases, and 6 bases separated the two germline ends. Germline V gene data show CDR1 as SGHRS and CDR2 as YFSETQ. The CDR3 here is CASSFGDSYNEQFF. CDR3 bases: TGCGCCAGCAGCTTCGGGGACTCCTACAATGAGCAGTTCTTC.

The rearrangement uses TRBV5-1 and TRBJ1-1, with 9 bases lining up with TRBD1. This CDR3 has 15 amino acids. The germline CDR1 and CDR2 sequences are SGHRS and YFSETQ. V shed 3 bases, J shed 6 bases, and the junction held 9 bases outside the gene matches. CDR3 sequence: CASSSTGTGLSEAFF. In nucleotides, the CDR3 is TGCGCCAGCAGCTCTACCGGGACAGGGTTGTCTGAAGCTTTCTTT.

The chain links TRBV2 to TRBJ1-1; D ambiguous. Germline-derived CDR1 and CDR2 are SNHLY and FYNNEI. The V end lost 7 bases, the J end lost 8 bases, and 23 bases lay between the germline ends. The CDR3 is 15 amino acids. The CDR3 reads CASIRRVQRHQEAFF. The CDR3 DNA reads as TGTGCCAGCATCAGGAGGGTACAGAGACATCAAGAAGCTTTCTTT. Supplemented by reference TRBV2 and TRBJ1-1, the full variable domain reads EPEVTQTPSHQVTQMGQEVILRCVPISNHLYFYWYRQILGQKVEFLVSFYNNEISEKSEIFDDQFSVERPDGSNFTLKIRSTKLEDSAMYFCASIRRVQRHQEAFFGQGTRLTVV.

This clone has more than one count but fewer than ten. V and J are TRBV7-9 and TRBJ1-4; tentatively, D is TRBD1 (5 bases). Germline-derived CDR1 and CDR2 are SEHNR and FQNEAQ (reference sequence). Trimming took 1 base from V and 8 from J, leaving 11 bases between them. The CDR3 loop spans 14 amino acids. This CDR3 is CASSLGGLGEKLFF. CDR3 coding DNA: TGTGCCAGCAGCTTAGGGGGACTTGGGGAAAAACTGTTTTTT.